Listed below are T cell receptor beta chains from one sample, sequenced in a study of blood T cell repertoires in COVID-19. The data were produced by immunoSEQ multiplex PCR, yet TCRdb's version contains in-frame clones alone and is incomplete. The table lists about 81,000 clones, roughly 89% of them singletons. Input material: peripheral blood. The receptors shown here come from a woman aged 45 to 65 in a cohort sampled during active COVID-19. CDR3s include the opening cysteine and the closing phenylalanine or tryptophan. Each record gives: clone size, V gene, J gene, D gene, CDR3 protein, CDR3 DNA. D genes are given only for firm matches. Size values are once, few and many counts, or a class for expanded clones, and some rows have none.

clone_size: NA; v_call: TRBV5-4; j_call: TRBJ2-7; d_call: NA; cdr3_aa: CASSLGQALIYEQYF; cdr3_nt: TGTGCCAGCAGCTTGGGGCAGGCCTTAATCTACGAGCAGTACTTC
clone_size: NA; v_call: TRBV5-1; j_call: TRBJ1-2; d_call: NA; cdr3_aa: CASSLSGASNYGYTF; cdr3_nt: TGCGCCAGCAGCTTGAGTGGGGCCAGTAACTATGGCTACACCTTC
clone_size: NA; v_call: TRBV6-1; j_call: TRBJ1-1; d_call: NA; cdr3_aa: CASSEGAGTEAFF; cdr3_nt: TGTGCCAGCAGTGAGGGGGCCGGCACTGAAGCTTTCTTT
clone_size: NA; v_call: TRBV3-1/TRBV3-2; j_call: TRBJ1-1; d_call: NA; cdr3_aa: CASSQGGGGISAEAFF; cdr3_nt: TGTGCCAGCAGCCAAGGGGGGGGCGGGATATCCGCTGAAGCTTTCTTT
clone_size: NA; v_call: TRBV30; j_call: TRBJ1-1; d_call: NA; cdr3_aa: CAWSVRSGEAFF; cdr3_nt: TGTGCCTGGAGTGTACGGTCGGGTGAGGCTTTCTTT
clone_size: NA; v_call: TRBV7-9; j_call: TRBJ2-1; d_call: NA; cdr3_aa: CASSPITSPSYNEQFF; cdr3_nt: TGTGCCAGCAGTCCCATTACTTCCCCTTCCTACAATGAGCAGTTCTTC
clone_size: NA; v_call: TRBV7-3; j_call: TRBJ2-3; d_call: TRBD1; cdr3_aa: CASSLQGGGTDTQYF; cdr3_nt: TGTGCCAGCAGCTTACAAGGGGGCGGAACAGATACGCAGTATTTT
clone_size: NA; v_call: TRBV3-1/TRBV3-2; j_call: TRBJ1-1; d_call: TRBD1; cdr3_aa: CASSQDRGAGGDTEAFF; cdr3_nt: TGTGCCAGCAGCCAAGATAGGGGGGCAGGGGGAGACACTGAAGCTTTCTTT
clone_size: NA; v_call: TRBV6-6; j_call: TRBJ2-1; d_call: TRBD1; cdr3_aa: CASSTGAGLLYNEQFF; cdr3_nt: TGTGCCAGCAGTACAGGGGCGGGCCTACTGTACAATGAGCAGTTCTTC
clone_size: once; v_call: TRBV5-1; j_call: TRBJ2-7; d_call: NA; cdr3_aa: CASSMGGTGNYEQYF; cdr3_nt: TGCGCCAGCAGCATGGGGGGAACAGGGAACTACGAGCAGTACTTC
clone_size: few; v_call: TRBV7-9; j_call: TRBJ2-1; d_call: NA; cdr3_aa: CASSQDSGHRYNEQFF; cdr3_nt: TGTGCCAGCAGCCAAGATAGCGGTCACCGATACAATGAGCAGTTCTTC
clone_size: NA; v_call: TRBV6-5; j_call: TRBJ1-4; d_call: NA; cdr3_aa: CASSFGGREKLFF; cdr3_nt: TGTGCCAGCAGTTTCGGGGGGCGTGAAAAACTGTTTTTT
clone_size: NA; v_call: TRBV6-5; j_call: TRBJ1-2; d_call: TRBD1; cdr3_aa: CASKRTGGEGYTF; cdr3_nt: TGTGCCAGCAAGAGGACAGGGGGGGAGGGCTACACCTTC
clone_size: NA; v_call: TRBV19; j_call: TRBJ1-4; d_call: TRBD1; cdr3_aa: CASWDRRPNEKLFF; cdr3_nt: TGTGCCAGCTGGGACAGGAGACCAAATGAAAAACTGTTTTTT
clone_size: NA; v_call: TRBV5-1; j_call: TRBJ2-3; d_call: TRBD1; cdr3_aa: CASSSGQGADTQYF; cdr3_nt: TGCGCCAGCAGCTCCGGACAGGGCGCAGATACGCAGTATTTT
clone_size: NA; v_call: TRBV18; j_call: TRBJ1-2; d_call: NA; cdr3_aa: CASSQETMIRYTF; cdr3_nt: TGTGCCAGCTCACAAGAGACAATGATTCGCTACACCTTC
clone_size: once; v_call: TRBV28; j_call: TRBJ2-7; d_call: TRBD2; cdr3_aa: CASSLAITSGPYEQYF; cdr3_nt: TGTGCCAGCAGTTTAGCAATAACTAGCGGGCCCTACGAGCAGTACTTC
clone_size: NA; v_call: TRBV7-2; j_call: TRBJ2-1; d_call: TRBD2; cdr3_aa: CASSLFPLAGDEEQFF; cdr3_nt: TGTGCCAGCAGCTTGTTCCCACTAGCGGGAGACGAGGAGCAGTTCTTC
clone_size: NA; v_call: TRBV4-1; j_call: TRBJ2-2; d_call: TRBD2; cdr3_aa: CASSQGLAGGIGELFF; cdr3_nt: TGCGCCAGCAGCCAAGGTCTAGCGGGGGGGATCGGGGAGCTGTTTTTT
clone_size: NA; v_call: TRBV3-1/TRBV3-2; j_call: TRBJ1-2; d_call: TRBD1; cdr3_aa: CASSQDRGTGGYTF; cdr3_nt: TGTGCCAGCAGCCAAGACAGGGGGACCGGTGGCTACACCTTC
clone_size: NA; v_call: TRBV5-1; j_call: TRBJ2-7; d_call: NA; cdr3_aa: CASSLAGSAYEQYF; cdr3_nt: TGCGCCAGCAGCTTGGCAGGTAGCGCCTACGAGCAGTACTTC
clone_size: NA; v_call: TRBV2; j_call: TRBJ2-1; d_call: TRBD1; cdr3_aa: CASGKGQGWINEQFF; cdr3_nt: TGTGCCAGCGGCAAGGGACAGGGCTGGATCAATGAGCAGTTCTTC
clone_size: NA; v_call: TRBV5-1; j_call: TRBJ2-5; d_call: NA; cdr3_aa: CASMVQGGIETQYF; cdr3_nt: TGCGCCAGCATGGTCCAGGGGGGAATAGAGACCCAGTACTTC
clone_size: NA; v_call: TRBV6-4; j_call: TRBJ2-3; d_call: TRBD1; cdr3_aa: CASSDSGTGTDTQYF; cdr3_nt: TGTGCCAGCAGTGACTCAGGGACAGGCACAGATACGCAGTATTTT
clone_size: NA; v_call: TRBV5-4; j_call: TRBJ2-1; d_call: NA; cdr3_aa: CASSGDYDNEQFF; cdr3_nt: TGTGCCAGCAGCGGAGACTACGACAATGAGCAGTTCTTC
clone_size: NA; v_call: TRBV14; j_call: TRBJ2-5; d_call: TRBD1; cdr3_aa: CASSQWGQEETQYF; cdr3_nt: TGTGCCAGCAGCCAATGGGGACAGGAAGAGACCCAGTACTTC
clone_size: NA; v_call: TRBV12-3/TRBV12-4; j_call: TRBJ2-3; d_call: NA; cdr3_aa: CASSEGADTQYF; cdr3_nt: TGTGCCAGCAGCGAGGGGGCAGATACGCAGTATTTT